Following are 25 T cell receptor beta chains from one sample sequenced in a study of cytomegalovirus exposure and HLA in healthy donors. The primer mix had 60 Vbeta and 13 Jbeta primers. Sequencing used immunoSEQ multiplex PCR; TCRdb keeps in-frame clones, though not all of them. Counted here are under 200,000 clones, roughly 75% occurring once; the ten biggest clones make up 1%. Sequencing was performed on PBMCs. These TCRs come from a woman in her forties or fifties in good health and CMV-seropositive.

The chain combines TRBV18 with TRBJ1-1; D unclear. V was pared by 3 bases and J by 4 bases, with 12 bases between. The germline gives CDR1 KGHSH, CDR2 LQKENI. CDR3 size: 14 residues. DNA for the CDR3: TGTGCCAGCTCACCGACCCAAGGAGGCACTGAAGCTTTCTTT. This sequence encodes CASSPTQGGTEAFF.

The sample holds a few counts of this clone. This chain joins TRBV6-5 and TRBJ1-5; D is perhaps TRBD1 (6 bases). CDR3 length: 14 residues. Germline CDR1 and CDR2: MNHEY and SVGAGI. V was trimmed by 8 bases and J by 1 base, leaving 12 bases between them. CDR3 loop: CASGAGVSNQPQHF. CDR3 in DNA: TGTGCCAGCGGGGCAGGGGTGAGCAATCAGCCCCAGCATTTT.

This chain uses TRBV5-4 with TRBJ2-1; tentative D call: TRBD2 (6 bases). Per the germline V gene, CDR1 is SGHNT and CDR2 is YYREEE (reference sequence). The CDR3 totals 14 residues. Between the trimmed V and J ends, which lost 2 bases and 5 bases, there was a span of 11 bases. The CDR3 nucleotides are TGTGCCAGCAGCTTTACGGGACTTAACAATGAGCAGTTCTTC. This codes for CASSFTGLNNEQFF.

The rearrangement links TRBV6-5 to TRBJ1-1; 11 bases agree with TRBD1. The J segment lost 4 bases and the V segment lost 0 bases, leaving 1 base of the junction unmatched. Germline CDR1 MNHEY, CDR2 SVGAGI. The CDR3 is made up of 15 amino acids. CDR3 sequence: CASSYSGTGGTEAFF. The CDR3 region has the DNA TGTGCCAGCAGTTACTCGGGGACAGGGGGCACTGAAGCTTTCTTT.

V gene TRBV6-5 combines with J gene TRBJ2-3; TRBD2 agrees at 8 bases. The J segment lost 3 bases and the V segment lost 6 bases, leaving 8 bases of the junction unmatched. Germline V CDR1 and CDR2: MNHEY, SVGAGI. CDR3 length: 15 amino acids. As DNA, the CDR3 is TGTGCCAGCAGGGGAGCGGGGGTTTTGACAGATACGCAGTATTTT. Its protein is CASRGAGVLTDTQYF.

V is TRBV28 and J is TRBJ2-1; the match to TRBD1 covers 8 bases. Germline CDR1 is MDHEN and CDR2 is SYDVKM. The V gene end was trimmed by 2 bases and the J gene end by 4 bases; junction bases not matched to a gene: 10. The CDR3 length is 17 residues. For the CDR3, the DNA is TGTGCCAGCAGTTTAGGTTCTCCGGGACAGGCATACAATGAGCAGTTCTTC. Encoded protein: CASSLGSPGQAYNEQFF.

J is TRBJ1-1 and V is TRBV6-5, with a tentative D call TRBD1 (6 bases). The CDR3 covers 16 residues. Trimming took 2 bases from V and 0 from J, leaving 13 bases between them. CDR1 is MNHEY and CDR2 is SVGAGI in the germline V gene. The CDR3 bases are TGTGCCAGCAGTTACAATGGACAGACATTGAACACTGAAGCTTTCTTT. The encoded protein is CASSYNGQTLNTEAFF.

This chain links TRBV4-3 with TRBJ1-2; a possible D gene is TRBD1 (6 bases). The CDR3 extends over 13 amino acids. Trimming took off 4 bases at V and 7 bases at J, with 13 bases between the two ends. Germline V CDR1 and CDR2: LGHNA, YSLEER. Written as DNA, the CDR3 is TGCGCCAGCAGCCTTACAGGGCTCGGTGGCTACACCTTC. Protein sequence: CASSLTGLGGYTF.

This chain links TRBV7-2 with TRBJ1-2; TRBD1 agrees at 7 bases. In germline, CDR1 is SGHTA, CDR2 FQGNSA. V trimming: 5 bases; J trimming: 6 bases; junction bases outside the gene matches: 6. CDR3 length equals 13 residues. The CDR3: CASSPRRGHGYTF. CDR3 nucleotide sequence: TGTGCCAGCAGCCCGAGAAGGGGGCATGGCTACACCTTC. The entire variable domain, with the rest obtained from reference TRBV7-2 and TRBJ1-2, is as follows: GAGVSQSPSNKVTEKGKDVELRCDPISGHTALYWYRQSLGQGLEFLIYFQGNSAPDKSGLPSDRFSAERTGGSVSTLTIQRTQQEDSAVYLCASSPRRGHGYTFGSGTRLTVV.

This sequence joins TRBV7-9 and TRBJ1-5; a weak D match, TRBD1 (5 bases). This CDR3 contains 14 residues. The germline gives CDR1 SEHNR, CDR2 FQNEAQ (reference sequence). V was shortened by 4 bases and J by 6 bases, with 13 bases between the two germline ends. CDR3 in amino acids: CASSSSIGGQPQHF. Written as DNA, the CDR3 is TGTGCCAGCAGCTCAAGCATCGGGGGTCAGCCCCAGCATTTT. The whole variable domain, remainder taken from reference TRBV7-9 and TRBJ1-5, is DTGVSQNPRHKITKRGQNVTFRCDPISEHNRLYWYRQTLGQGPEFLTYFQNEAQLEKSRLLSDRFSAERPKGSFSTLEIQRTEQGDSAMYLCASSSSIGGQPQHFGDGTRLSIL.

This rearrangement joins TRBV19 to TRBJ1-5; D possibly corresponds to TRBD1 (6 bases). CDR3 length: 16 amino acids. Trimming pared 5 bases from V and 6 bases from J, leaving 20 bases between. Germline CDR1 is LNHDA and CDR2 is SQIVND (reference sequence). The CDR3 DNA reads TGTGCCAGTAGTTCCCCCGTAGGGCAGGGGATTCAGCCCCAGCATTTT. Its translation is CASSSPVGQGIQPQHF.

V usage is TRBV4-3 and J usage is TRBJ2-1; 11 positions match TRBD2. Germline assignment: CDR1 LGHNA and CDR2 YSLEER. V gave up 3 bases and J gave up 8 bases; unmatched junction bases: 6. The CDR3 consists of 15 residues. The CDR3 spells CASSHTTSGVYEQFF. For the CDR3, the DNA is TGCGCCAGCAGCCATACGACTAGCGGGGTCTATGAGCAGTTCTTC.

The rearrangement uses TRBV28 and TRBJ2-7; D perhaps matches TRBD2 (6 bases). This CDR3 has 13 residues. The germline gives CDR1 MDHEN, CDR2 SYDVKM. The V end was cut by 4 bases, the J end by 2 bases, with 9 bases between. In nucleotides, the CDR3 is TGTGCCAGCAGTTCCACTAGCACCTACGAGCAGTACTTC. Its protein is CASSSTSTYEQYF.

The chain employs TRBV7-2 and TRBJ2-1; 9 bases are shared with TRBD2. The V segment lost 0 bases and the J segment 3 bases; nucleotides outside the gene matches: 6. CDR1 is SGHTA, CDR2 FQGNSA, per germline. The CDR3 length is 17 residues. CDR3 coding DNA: TGTGCCAGCAGCTTAGCTCCCCCTAGCGGGGTCTACAATGAGCAGTTCTTC. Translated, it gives CASSLAPPSGVYNEQFF.

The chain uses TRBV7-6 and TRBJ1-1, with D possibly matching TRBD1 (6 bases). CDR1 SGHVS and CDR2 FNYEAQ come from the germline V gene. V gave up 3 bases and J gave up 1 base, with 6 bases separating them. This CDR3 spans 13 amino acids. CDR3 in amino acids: CASSLGANTEAFF. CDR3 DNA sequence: TGTGCCAGCAGCTTGGGGGCGAACACTGAAGCTTTCTTT.

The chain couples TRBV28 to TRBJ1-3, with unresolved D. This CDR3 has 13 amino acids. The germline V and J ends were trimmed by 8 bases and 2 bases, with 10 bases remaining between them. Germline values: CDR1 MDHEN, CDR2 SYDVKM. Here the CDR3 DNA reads TGTGCCAGCCTCCACTCCCCTGGAAACACCATATATTTT. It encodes CASLHSPGNTIYF.

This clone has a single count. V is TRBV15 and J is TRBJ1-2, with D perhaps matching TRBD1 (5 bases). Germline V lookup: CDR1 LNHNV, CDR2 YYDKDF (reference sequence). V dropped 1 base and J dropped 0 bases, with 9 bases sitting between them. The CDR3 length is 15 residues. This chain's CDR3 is CATSRVTGANYGYTF. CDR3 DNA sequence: TGTGCCACCAGCAGAGTTACAGGCGCTAACTATGGCTACACCTTC. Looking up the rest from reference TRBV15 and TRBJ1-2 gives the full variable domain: DAMVIQNPRYQVTQFGKPVTLSCSQTLNHNVMYWYQQKSSQAPKLLFHYYDKDFNNEADTPDNFQSRRPNTSFCFLDIRSPGLGDTAMYLCATSRVTGANYGYTFGSGTRLTVV.

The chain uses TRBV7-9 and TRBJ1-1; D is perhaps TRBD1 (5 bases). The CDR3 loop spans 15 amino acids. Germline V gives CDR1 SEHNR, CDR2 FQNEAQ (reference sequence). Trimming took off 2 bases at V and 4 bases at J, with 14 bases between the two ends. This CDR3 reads CASSLKLMGGTEAFF. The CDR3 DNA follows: TGTGCCAGCAGCTTAAAATTAATGGGGGGCACTGAAGCTTTCTTT.

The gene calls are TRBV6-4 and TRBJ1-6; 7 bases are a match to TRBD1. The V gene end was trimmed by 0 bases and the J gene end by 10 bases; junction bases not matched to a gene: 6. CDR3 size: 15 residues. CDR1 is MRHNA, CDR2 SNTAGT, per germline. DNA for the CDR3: TGTGCCAGCAGTGACTCGAGACAGGGTCAATCACCCCTCCACTTT. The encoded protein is CASSDSRQGQSPLHF.

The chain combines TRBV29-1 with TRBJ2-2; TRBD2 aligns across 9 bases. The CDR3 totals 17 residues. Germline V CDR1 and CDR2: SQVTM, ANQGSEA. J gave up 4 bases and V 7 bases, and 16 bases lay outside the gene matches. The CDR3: CSAPLGLAGTSTGELFF. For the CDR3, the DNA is TGCAGCGCTCCCTTAGGGCTAGCGGGAACTTCCACCGGGGAGCTGTTTTTT.

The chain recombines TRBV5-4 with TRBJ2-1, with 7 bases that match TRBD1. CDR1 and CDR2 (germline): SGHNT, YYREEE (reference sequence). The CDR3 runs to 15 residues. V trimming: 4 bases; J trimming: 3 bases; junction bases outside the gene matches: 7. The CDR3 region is CASSPRQGGYNEQFF. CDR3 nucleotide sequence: TGTGCCAGCAGCCCTCGACAGGGTGGCTACAATGAGCAGTTCTTC.

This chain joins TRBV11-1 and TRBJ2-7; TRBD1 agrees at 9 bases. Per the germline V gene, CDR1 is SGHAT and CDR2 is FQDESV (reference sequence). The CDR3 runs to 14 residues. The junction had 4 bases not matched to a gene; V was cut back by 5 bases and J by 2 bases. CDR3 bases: TGTGCCAGCAGCAAGCGACAGGGGGCCTACGAGCAGTACTTC. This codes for CASSKRQGAYEQYF.

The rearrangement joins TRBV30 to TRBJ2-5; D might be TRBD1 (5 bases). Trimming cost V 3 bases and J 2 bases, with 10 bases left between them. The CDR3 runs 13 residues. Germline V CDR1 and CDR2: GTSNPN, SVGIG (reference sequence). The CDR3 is CAWSRVVQETQYF. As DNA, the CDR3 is TGTGCCTGGAGCAGGGTAGTGCAAGAGACCCAGTACTTC.

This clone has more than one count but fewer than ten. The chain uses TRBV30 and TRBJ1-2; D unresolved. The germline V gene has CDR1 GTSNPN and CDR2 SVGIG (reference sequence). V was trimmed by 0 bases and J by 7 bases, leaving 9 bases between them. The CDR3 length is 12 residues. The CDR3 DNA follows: TGTGCCTGGAGTGTATGGCAGTCTGGCTACACCTTC. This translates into CAWSVWQSGYTF.

CDR3 amino acids: CASSPSGSGEQFF. The CDR3 DNA sequence: TGCGCCAGCAGCCCGAGCGGGAGCGGAGAGCAGTTCTTC. The gene calls are TRBV5-1 and TRBJ2-1, with TRBD2 matching over 8 bases. The CDR3 spans 13 residues. Unmatched junction bases numbered 7, after V lost 4 bases and J lost 10 bases. Germline V gives CDR1 SGHRS, CDR2 YFSETQ.